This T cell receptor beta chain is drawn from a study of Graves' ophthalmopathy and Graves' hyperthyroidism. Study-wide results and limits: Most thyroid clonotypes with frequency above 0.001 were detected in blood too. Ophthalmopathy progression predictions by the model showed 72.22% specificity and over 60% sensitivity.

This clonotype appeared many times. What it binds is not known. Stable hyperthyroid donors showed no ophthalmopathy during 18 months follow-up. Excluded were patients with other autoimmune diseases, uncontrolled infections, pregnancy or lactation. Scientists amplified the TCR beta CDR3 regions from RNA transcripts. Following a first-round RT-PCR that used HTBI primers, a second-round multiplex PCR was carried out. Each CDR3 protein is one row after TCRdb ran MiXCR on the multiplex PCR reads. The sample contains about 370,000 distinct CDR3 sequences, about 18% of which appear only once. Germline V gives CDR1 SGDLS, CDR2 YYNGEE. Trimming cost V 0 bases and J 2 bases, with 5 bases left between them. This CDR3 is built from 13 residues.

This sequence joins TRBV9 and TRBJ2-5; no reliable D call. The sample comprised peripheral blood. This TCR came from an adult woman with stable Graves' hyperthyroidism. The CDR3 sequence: CASSVGPQETQYF. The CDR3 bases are TGTGCCAGCAGCGTAGGACCGCAAGAGACCCAGTACTTC.